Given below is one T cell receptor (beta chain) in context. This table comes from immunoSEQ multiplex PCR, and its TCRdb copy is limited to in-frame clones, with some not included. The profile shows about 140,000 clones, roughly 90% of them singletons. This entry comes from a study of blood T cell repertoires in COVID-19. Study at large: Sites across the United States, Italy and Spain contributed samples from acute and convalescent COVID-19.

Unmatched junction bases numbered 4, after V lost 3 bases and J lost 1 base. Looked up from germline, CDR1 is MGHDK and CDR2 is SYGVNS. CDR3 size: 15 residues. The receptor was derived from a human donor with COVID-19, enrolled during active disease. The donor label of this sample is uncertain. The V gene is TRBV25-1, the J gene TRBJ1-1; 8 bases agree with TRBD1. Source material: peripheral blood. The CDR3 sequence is CASSEGGQGNTEAFF. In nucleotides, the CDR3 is TGTGCCAGCAGTGAGGGAGGACAGGGGAACACTGAAGCTTTCTTT.